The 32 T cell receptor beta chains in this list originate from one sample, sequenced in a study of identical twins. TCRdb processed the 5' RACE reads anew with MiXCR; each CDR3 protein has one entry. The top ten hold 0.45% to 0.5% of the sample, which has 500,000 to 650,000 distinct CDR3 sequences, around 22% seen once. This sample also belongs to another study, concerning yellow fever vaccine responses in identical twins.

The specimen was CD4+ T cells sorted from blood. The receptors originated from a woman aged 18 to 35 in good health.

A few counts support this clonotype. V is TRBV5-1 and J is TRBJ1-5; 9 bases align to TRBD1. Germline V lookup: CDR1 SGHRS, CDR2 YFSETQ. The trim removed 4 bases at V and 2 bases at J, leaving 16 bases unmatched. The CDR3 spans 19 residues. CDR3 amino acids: CASSLMPGQGLYGNQPQHF. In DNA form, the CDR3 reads TGCGCCAGCAGCCTGATGCCGGGACAGGGTTTGTATGGCAATCAGCCCCAGCATTTT.

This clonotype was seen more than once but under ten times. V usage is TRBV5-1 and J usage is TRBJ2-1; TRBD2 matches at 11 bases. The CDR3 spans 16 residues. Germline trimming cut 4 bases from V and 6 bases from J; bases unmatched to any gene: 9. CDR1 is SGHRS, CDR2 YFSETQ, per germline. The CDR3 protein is CASSITGTSGLNEQFF. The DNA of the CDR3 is TGCGCCAGCAGCATCACCGGGACTAGCGGACTCAATGAGCAGTTCTTC. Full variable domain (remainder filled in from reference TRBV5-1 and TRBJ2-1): KAGVTQTPRYLIKTRGQQVTLSCSPISGHRSVSWYQQTPGQGLQFLFEYFSETQRNKGNFPGRFSGRQFSNSRSEMNVSTLELGDSALYLCASSITGTSGLNEQFFGPGTRLTVL.

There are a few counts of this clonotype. In DNA form, the CDR3 reads TGCGCCAGCAGCCCCCTCGATAAGGGACGAAAGAGAGGTGGCTACACCTTC. This translates into CASSPLDKGRKRGGYTF. The chain is built from TRBV5-1 and TRBJ1-2, with D tentatively TRBD1 (5 bases). CDR3 length: 17 amino acids. Trimming removed 4 bases from V and 7 bases from J, with 26 bases in between. The germline V gene encodes CDR1 SGHRS and CDR2 YFSETQ.

CDR3 sequence reads: CASSRTGGGELFF. CDR3 DNA: TGTGCCAGCAGCCGCACAGGGGGCGGGGAGCTGTTTTTT. The chain recombines TRBV25-1 with TRBJ2-2; TRBD1 matches 8 bases. The CDR3 contains 13 residues. Trimming removed 6 bases from V and 7 bases from J; junction bases left unmatched: 4. CDR1 and CDR2 from the germline V gene are MGHDK and SYGVNS.

CDR3 in DNA: TGTGCCAGCAGTCAGGCCGGGACAGGGGGCTTCGAGCAGTACTTC. As protein: CASSQAGTGGFEQYF. The rearrangement links TRBV28 to TRBJ2-7, with TRBD1 matching 12 bases. Germline V gene data show CDR1 as MDHEN and CDR2 as SYDVKM. J gave up 6 bases and V 5 bases, and 8 bases lay outside the gene matches. The CDR3 runs to 15 residues.

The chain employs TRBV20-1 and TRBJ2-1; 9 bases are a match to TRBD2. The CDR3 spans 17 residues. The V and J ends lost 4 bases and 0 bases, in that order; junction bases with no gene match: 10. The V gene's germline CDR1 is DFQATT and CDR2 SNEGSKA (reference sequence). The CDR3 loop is CSAKAPGLAFSYNEQFF. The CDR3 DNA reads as TGCAGTGCTAAAGCTCCGGGACTAGCTTTCTCCTACAATGAGCAGTTCTTC.

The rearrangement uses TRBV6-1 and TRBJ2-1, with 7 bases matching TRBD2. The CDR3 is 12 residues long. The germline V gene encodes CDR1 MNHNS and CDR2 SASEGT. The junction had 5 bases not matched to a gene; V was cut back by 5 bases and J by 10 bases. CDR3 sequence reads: CASSSGLYEQFF. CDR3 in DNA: TGTGCCAGCAGTTCGGGACTATACGAGCAGTTCTTC.

The CDR3 spells CASSQDPLGAGGPRTQYF. The CDR3, as DNA: TGCGCCAGCAGCCAGGACCCACTAGGGGCAGGGGGCCCGAGGACCCAGTACTTC. The chain links TRBV4-1 to TRBJ2-5, with 8 positions matching TRBD1. This CDR3 contains 18 residues. V was pared by 3 bases and J by 7 bases, with 19 bases of the junction left unmatched. The V gene's germline CDR1 is MGHRA and CDR2 YSYEKL.

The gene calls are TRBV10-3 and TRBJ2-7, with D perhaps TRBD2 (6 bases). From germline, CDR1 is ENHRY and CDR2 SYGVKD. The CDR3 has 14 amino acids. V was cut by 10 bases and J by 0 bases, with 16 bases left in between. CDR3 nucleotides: TGTGCCACCAGGGACTCTCCAAGCTCCTACGAGCAGTACGTC. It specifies CATRDSPSSYEQYV.

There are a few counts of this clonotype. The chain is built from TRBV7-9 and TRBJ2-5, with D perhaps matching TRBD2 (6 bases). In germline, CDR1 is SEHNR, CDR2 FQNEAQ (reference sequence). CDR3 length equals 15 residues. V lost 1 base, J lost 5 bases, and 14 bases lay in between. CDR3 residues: CASSLVGTDVETQYF. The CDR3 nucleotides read TGTGCCAGCAGCTTAGTAGGGACTGATGTGGAGACCCAGTACTTC.

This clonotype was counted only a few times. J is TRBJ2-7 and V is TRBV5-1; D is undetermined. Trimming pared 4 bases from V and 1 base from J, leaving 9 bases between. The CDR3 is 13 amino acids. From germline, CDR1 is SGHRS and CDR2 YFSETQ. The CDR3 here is CASSKRQSYEQYV. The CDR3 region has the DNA TGCGCCAGCAGCAAAAGACAATCCTACGAGCAGTACGTC.

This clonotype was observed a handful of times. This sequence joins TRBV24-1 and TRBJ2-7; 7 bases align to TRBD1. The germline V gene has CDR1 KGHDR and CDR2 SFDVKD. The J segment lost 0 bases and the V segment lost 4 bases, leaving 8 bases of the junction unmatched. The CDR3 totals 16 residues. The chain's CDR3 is CATSESDRISSYEQYF. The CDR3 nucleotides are TGTGCCACCAGTGAATCGGACAGGATAAGCTCCTACGAGCAGTACTTC.

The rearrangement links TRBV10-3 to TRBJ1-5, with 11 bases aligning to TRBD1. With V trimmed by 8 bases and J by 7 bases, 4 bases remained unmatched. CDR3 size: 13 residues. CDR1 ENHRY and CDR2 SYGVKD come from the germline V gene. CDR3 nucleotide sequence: TGTGCCATCGGGACAGGGGGGAACCAGCCCCAGCATTTT. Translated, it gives CAIGTGGNQPQHF.

CDR3 loop: CSAAKWGGLPDTQYF. CDR3 in DNA: TGCAGTGCCGCGAAGTGGGGGGGCCTTCCAGATACGCAGTATTTT. The chain employs TRBV20-1 and TRBJ2-3, with D perhaps matching TRBD2 (7 bases). Trimming cost V 6 bases and J 4 bases, with 20 bases left between them. This CDR3 region has 15 residues. Germline assignment: CDR1 DFQATT and CDR2 SNEGSKA (reference sequence).

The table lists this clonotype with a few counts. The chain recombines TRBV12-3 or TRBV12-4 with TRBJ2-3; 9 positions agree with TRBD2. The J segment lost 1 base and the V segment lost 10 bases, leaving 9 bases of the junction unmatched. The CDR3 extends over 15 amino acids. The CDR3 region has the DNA TGTGCCATCGCGAAAGCGGGGGGAGGCACAGATACGCAGTATTTT. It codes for CAIAKAGGGTDTQYF.

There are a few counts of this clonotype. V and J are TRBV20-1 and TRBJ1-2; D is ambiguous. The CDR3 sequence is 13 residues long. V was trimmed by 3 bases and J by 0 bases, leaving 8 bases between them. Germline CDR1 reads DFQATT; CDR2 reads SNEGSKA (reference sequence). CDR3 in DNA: TGCAGTGCTAGCGGCGGAGCTAACTATGGCTACACCTTC. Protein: CSASGGANYGYTF.

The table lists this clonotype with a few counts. The CDR3 loop reads CARQAGQNTGELFF. CDR3 DNA: TGTGCCCGCCAAGCGGGGCAAAACACCGGGGAGCTGTTTTTT. The rearrangement uses TRBV2 and TRBJ2-2; 7 bases map to TRBD2. CDR1 is SNHLY, CDR2 FYNNEI, per germline. The length of the CDR3 is 14 residues. The J segment lost 2 bases and the V segment lost 11 bases, leaving 8 bases of the junction unmatched.

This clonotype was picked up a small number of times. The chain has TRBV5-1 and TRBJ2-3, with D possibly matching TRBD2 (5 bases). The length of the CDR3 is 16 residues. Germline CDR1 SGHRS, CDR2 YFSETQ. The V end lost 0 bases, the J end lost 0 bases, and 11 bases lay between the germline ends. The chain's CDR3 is CASSLAIGESTDTQYF. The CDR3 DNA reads TGCGCCAGCAGCTTGGCCATTGGGGAGAGCACAGATACGCAGTATTTT.

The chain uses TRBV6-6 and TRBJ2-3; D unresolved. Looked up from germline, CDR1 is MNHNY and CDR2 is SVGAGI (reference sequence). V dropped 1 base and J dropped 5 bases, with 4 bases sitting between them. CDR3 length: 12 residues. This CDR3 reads CASSYLVDTQYF. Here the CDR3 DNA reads TGTGCCAGCAGTTACTTGGTAGATACGCAGTATTTT.

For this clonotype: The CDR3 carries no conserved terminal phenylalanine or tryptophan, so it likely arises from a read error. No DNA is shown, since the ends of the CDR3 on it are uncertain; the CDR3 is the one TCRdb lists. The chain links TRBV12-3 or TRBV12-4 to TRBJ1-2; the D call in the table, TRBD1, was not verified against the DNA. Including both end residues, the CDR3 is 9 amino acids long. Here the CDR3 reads CASSLQVSG.

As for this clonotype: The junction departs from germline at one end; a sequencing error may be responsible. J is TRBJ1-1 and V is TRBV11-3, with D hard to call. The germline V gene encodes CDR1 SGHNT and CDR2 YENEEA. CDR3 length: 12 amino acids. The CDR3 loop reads CASSLDRPGAFF. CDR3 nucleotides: TGTGCCAGCAGCCTAGATCGGCCGGGGGCTTTCTTT.

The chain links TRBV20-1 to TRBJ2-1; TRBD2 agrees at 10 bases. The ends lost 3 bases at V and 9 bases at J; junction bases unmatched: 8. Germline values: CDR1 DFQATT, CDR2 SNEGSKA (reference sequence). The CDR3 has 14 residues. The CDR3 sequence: CSASLASGSSEQFF. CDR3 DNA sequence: TGCAGTGCTAGTTTGGCTAGCGGGAGTAGTGAGCAGTTCTTC.

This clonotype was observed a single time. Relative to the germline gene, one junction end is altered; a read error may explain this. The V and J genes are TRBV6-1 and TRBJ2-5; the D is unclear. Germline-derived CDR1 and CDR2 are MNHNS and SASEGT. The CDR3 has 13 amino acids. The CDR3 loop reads CASSDQYQETEYF. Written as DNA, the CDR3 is TGTGCCAGCAGTGACCAGTACCAAGAGACCGAGTACTTC.

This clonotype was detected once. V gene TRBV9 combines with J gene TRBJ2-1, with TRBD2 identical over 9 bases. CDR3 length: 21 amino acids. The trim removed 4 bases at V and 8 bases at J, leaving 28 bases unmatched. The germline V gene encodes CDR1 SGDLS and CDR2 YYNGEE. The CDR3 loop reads CASSSRGLTSGAIGGRDEQFF. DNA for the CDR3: TGTGCCAGCAGCTCCCGAGGGTTGACTAGCGGTGCTATAGGCGGACGCGATGAGCAGTTCTTC.

The CDR3 nucleotides read TGCAGTGCTAGATCTCCTAGCGGGGGGGAGCAGTTCTTC. This sequence encodes CSARSPSGGEQFF. This chain joins TRBV20-1 and TRBJ2-1, with TRBD2 identical over 11 bases. The CDR3 contains 13 residues. V was pared by 2 bases and J by 10 bases, with 4 bases of the junction left unmatched. CDR1 and CDR2 from the germline V gene are DFQATT and SNEGSKA (reference sequence).

CDR3 sequence (DNA): TGTGCCAGCAGCTTATCTGTAGCGGGTATGGATACGCAGTATTTT. Translating it yields CASSLSVAGMDTQYF. The chain couples TRBV7-2 to TRBJ2-3, with 7 bases fitting TRBD2. CDR3 size: 15 residues. With 2 bases clipped from V and 6 bases from J, the junction kept 8 bases outside the gene matches. Looked up from germline, CDR1 is SGHTA and CDR2 is FQGNSA.

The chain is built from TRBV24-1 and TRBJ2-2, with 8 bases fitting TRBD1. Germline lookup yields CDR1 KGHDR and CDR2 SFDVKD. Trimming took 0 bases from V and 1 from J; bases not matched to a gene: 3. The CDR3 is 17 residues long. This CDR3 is CATSDLPGQGNTGELFF. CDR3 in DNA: TGTGCCACCAGTGATTTGCCTGGACAGGGGAACACCGGGGAGCTGTTTTTT.

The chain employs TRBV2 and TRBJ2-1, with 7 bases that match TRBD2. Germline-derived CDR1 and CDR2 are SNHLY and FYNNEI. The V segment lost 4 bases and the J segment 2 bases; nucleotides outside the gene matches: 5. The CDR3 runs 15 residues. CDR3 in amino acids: CASSGDLAAYNEQFF. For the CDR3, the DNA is TGTGCCAGCAGTGGGGATCTAGCGGCCTACAATGAGCAGTTCTTC.

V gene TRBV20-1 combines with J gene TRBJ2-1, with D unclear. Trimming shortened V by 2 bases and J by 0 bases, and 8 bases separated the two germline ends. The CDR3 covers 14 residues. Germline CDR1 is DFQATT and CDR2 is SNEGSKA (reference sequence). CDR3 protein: CSARLGSSYNEQFF. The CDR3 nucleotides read TGCAGTGCTAGACTTGGAAGCTCCTACAATGAGCAGTTCTTC.

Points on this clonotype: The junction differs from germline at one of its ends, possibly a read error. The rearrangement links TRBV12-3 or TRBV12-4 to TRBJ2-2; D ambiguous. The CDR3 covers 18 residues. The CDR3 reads CAISFRVSGVANTGELFF. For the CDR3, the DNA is TGTGCCATCAGTTTTCGGGTCTCGGGTGTAGCGAACACCGGGGAGCTGTTTTTT.

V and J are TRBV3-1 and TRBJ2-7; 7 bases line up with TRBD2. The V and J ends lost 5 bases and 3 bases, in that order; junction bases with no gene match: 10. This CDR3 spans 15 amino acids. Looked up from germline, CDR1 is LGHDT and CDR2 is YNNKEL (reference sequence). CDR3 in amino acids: CASSSSPSGSYEQYF. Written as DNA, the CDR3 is TGTGCCAGCAGCTCCAGCCCTAGCGGAAGCTACGAGCAGTACTTC.

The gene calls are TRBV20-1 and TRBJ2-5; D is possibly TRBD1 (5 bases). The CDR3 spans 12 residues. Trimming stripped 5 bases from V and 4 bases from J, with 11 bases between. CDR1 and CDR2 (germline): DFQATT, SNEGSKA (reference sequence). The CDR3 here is CSAPGRGETQYF. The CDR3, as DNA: TGCAGTGCTCCAGGGCGAGGAGAGACCCAGTACTTC.